The T cell receptor (beta chain) under discussion was sequenced for a study of tumor and adjacent non-tumor tissue in lung cancer. The CDR3 has 12 residues. Germline CDR1 and CDR2: SGHKS and YYEKEE (reference sequence). With respect to this clonotype: The junction shows a germline mismatch at one end, possibly a read error.

No cell sorting was done before RNA was extracted from the tissue. This non-tumor lung sample came from over 3 cm beyond the tumor edge. Three rounds of nested PCR, following a modified ARM-PCR protocol, produced the TCRbeta library. TCRdb ran MiXCR on the multiplex PCR reads and lists one entry per CDR3 protein. The table includes 65,000 to 85,000 distinct CDR3 sequences, 76% detected once. The sample was distant non-tumor lung tissue. This clonotype originated in a man in his 60s with non-small cell lung cancer. V is TRBV5-5 and J is TRBJ2-2; D unclear. CDR3 coding DNA: TGTGCCAGTAGCTTAGGGCCCGGGGAGCTGTTTTTT. This translates into CASSLGPGELFF.